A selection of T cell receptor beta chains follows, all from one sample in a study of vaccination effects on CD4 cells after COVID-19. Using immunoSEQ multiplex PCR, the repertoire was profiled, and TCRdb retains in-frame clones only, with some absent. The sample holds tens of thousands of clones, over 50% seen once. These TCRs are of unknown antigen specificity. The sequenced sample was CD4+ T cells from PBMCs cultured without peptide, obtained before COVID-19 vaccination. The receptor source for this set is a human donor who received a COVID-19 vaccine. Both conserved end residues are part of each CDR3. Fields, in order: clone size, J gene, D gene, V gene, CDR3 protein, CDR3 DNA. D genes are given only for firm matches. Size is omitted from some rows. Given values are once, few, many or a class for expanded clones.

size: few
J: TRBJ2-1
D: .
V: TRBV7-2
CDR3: CASSLRDSVFKHNEQFF
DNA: TGTGCCAGCAGCTTACGCGACAGCGTTTTTAAACACAATGAGCAGTTCTTC

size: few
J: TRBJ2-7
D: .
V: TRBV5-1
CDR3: CASSLLGDEQYF
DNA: TGCGCCAGCAGCTTGCTGGGCGACGAGCAGTACTTC

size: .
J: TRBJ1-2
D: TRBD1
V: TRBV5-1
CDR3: CASSGGQGAQYGYTF
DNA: TGCGCCAGCAGCGGGGGACAGGGAGCCCAGTATGGCTACACCTTC

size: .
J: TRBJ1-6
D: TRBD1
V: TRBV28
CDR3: CASSPGQGDSPLHF
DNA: TGTGCCAGCAGCCCGGGACAGGGCGACTCACCCCTCCACTTT

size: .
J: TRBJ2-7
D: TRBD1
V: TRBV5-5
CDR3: CASRSTGTGTEEQYF
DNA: TGTGCCAGCAGATCAACCGGGACAGGGACTGAGGAGCAGTACTTC

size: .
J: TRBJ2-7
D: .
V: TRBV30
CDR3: CAWSGLAYEQYF
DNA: TGTGCCTGGAGTGGACTAGCCTACGAGCAGTACTTC

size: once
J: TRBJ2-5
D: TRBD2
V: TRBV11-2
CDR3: CASSLMASGVETQYF
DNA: TGTGCCAGCAGCTTAATGGCTAGCGGGGTAGAGACCCAGTACTTC

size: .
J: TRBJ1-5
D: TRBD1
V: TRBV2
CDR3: CASRPTGGGNQPQHF
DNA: TGTGCCAGCAGGCCCACAGGGGGCGGCAATCAGCCCCAGCATTTT

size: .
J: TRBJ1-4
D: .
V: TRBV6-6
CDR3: CASRRTETEKLFF
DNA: TGTGCCAGCAGAAGGACAGAAACTGAAAAACTGTTTTTT

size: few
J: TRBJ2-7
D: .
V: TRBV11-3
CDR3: CASSLAGNTYEQYF
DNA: TGTGCCAGCAGCTTAGCGGGGAACACCTACGAGCAGTACTTC

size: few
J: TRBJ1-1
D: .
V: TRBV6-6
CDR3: CASSYGRVGTEAFF
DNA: TGTGCCAGCAGTTACGGCAGGGTAGGCACTGAAGCTTTCTTT

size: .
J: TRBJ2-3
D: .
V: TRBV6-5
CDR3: CGEFPPTDTQYF
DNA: TGTGGCGAGTTTCCCCCCACAGATACGCAGTATTTT

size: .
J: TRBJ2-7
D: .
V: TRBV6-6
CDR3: CASSYSARVGEQYF
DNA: TGTGCCAGCAGTTACTCGGCCAGGGTCGGGGAGCAGTACTTC

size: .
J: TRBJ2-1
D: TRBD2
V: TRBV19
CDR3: CASSIGTSGSYNEQFF
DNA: TGTGCCAGTAGTATAGGGACTAGCGGCTCCTACAATGAGCAGTTCTTC

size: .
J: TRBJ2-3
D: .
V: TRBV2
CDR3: CASRPGSQYF
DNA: TGTGCCAGCAGGCCAGGCTCGCAGTATTTT

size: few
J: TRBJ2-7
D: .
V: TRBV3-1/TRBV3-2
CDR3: CASSQVSASSSYEQYF
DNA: TGTGCCAGCAGCCAAGTTTCAGCCAGCTCCTCCTACGAGCAGTACTTC

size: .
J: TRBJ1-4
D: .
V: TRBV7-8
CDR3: CASSLAQAGEKLFF
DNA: TGTGCCAGCAGCTTAGCGCAGGCAGGTGAAAAACTGTTTTTT

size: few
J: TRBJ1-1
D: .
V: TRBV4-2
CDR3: CASSQEAHGRTEAFF
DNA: TGTGCCAGCAGCCAAGAAGCGCATGGTCGGACTGAAGCTTTCTTT

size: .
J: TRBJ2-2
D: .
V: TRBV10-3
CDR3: CATQEDNSWSVEDTGELFF
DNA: TGTGCCACGCAAGAGGACAATAGTTGGTCCGTGGAAGACACCGGGGAGCTGTTTTTT

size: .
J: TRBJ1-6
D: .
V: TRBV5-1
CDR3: CASREYGTENSPLHF
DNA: TGCGCCAGTAGAGAGTATGGGACGGAGAATTCACCCCTCCACTTT